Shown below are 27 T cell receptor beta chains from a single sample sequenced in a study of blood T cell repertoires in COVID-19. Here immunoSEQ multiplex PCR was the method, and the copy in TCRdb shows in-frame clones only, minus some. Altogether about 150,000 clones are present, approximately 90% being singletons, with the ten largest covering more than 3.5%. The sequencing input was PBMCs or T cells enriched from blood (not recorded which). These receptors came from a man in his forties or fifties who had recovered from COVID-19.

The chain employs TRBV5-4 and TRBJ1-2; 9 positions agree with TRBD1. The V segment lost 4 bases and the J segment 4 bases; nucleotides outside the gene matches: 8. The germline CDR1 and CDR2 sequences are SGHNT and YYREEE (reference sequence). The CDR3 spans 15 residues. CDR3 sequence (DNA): TGTGCCAGCAGCAGAGGGACAGGGATGGGCTATGGCTACACCTTC. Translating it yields CASSRGTGMGYGYTF.

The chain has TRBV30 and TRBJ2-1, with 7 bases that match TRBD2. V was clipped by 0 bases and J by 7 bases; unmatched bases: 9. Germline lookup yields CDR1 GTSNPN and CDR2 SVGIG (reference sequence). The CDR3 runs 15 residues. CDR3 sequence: CAWSVEGGRRNEQFF. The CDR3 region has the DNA TGTGCCTGGAGTGTAGAGGGCGGGAGACGTAATGAGCAGTTCTTC.

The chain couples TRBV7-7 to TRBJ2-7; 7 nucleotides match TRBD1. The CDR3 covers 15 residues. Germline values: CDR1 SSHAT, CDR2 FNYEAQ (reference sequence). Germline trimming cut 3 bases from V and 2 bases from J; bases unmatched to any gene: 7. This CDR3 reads CASSLGQGVAYEQYF. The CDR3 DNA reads TGTGCCAGCAGCTTGGGGCAGGGGGTCGCCTACGAGCAGTACTTC.

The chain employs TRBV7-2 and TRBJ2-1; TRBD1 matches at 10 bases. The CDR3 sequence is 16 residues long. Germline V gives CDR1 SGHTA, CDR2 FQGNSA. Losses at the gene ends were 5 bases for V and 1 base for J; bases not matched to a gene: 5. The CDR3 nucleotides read TGTGCCAGCAGCGTCGACAGGGGGCGATCCTACAATGAGCAGTTCTTC. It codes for CASSVDRGRSYNEQFF.

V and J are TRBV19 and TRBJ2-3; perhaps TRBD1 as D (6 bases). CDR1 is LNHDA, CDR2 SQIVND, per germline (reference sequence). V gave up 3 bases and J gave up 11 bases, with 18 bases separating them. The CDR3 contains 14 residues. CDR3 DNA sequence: TGTGCCAGTAGTATTCACGAGGCAGGGGTAGGGCAGTATTTT. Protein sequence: CASSIHEAGVGQYF. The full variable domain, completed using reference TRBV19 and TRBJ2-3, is DGGITQSPKYLFRKEGQNVTLSCEQNLNHDAMYWYRQDPGQGLRLIYYSQIVNDFQKGDIAEGYSVSREKKESFPLTVTSAQKNPTAFYLCASSIHEAGVGQYFGPGTRLTVL.

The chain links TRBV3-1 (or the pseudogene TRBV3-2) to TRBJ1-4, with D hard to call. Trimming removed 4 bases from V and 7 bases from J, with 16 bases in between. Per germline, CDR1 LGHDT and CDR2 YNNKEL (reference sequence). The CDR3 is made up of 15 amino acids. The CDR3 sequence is CASSRTLADSEKLFF. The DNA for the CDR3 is TGTGCCAGCAGCCGGACCCTGGCGGACTCTGAAAAACTGTTTTTT.

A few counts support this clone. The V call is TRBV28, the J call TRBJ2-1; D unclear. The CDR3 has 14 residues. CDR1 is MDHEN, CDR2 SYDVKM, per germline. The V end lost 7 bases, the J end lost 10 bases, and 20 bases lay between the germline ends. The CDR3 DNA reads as TGTGCCAGCACGATCCTCCCCCTTACAAACGAGCAGTTCTTC. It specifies CASTILPLTNEQFF.

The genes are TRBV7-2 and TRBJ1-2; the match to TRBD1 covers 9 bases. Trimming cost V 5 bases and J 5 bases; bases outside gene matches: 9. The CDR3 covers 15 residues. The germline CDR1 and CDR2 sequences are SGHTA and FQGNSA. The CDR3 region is CASSKGDREFYGYTF. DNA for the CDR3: TGTGCCAGCAGCAAAGGGGACAGGGAATTTTATGGCTACACCTTC.

The DNA for the CDR3 is TGTGCCAGCAGTTACAAGCGAGTAAACACCGGGGAGCTGTTTTTT. Translating gives CASSYKRVNTGELFF. The chain joins TRBV6-5 to TRBJ2-2; D unresolved. The V and J ends lost 2 bases and 2 bases respectively, with 9 bases between them. Looked up from germline, CDR1 is MNHEY and CDR2 is SVGAGI. This CDR3 region has 15 residues.

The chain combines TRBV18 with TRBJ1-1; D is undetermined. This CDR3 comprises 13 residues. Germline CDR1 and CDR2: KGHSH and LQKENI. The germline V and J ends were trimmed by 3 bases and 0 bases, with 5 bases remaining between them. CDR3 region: CASSPEVNTEAFF. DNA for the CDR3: TGTGCCAGCTCACCGGAGGTGAACACTGAAGCTTTCTTT. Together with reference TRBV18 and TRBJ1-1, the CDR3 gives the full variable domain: NAGVMQNPRHLVRRRGQEARLRCSPMKGHSHVYWYRQLPEEGLKFMVYLQKENIIDESGMPKERFSAEFPKEGPSILRIQQVVRGDSAAYFCASSPEVNTEAFFGQGTRLTVV.

The CDR3 here is CASARGADGYTF. The DNA for the CDR3 is TGCGCCAGCGCGCGGGGGGCAGATGGCTACACCTTC. The chain joins TRBV5-1 to TRBJ1-2, with D perhaps TRBD1 (6 bases). The V end was cut by 7 bases, the J end by 6 bases, with 13 bases between. Germline values: CDR1 SGHRS, CDR2 YFSETQ. The CDR3 is 12 amino acids.

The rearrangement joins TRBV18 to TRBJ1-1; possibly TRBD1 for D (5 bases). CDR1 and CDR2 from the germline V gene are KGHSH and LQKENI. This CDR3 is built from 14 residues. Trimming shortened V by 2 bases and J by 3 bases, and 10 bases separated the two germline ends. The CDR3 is CASSPGAGYTEAFF. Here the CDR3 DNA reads TGTGCCAGCTCACCAGGGGCTGGGTACACTGAAGCTTTCTTT. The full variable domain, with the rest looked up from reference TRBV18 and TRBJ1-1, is NAGVMQNPRHLVRRRGQEARLRCSPMKGHSHVYWYRQLPEEGLKFMVYLQKENIIDESGMPKERFSAEFPKEGPSILRIQQVVRGDSAAYFCASSPGAGYTEAFFGQGTRLTVV.

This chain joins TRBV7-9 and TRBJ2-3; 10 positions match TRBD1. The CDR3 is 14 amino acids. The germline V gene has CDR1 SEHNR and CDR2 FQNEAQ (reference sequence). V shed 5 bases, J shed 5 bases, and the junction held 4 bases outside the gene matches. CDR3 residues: CASSRTGGKDTQYF. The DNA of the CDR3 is TGTGCCAGCAGCCGGACAGGGGGAAAAGATACGCAGTATTTT.

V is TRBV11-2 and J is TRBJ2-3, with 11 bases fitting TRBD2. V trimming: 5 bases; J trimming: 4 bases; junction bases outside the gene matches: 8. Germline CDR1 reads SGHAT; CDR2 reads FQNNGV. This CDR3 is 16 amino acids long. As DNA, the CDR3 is TGTGCCAGCAGCAGGACTAGCGGGTTTGGTTCAGATACGCAGTATTTT. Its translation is CASSRTSGFGSDTQYF.

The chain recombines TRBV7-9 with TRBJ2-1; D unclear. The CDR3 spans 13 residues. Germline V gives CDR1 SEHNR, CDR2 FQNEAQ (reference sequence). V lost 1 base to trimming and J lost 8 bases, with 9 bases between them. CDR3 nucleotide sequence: TGTGCCAGCAGCTTAGGTCGTCGGGATGAGCAGTTCTTC. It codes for CASSLGRRDEQFF. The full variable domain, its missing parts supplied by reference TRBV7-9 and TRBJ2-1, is DTGVSQNPRHKITKRGQNVTFRCDPISEHNRLYWYRQTLGQGPEFLTYFQNEAQLEKSRLLSDRFSAERPKGSFSTLEIQRTEQGDSAMYLCASSLGRRDEQFFGPGTRLTVL.

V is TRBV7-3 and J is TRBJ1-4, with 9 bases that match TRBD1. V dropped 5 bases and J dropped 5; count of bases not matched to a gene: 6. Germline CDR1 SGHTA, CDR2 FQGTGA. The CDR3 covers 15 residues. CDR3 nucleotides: TGTGCCAGCAGCAAAACCGGGACAGGGAATGAAAAACTGTTTTTT. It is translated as CASSKTGTGNEKLFF.

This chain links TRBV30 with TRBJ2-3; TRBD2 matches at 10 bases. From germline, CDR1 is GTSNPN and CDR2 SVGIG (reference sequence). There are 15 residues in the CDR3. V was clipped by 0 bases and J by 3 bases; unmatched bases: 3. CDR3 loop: CAWSVSGGETDTQYF. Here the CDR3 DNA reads TGTGCCTGGAGTGTAAGCGGGGGGGAGACAGATACGCAGTATTTT.

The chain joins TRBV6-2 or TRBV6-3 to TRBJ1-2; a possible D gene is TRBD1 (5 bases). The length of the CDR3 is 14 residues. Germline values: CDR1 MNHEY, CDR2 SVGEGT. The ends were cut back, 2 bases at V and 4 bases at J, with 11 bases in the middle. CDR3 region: CASSYEGAVYGYTF. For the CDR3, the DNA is TGTGCCAGCAGTTACGAAGGGGCGGTCTATGGCTACACCTTC.

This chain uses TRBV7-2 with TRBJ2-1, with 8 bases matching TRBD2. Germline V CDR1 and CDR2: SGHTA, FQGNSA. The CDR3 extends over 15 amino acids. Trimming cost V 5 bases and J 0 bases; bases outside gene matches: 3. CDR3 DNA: TGTGCCAGCAGCCATAGCGGGGCCTCCTACAATGAGCAGTTCTTC. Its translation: CASSHSGASYNEQFF.

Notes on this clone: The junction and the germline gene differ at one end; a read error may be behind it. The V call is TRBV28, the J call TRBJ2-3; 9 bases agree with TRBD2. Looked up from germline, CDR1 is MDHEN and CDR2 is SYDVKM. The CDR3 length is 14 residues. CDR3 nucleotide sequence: TGTGCCAGCAACCTTAGCGGGAGCAGAGATACGCAGTATTTT. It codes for CASNLSGSRDTQYF.

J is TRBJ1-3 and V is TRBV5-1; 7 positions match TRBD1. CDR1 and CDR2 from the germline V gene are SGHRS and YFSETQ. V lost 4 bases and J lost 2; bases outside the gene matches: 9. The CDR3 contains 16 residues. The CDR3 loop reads CASSPAGTATGNTIYF. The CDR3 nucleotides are TGCGCCAGCAGCCCGGCAGGGACAGCAACTGGAAACACCATATATTTT.

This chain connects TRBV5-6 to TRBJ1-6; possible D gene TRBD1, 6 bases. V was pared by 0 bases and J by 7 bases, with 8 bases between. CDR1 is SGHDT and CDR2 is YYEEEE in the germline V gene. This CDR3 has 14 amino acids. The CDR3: CASSLVRGNSPLHF. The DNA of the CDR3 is TGTGCCAGCAGCTTGGTCAGGGGAAATTCACCCCTCCACTTT.

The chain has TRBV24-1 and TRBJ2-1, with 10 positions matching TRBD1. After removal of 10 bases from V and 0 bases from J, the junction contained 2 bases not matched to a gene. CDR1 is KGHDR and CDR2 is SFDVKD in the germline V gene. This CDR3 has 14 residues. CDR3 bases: TGTGCCACGAGGGACAGGGGCTCCTACAATGAGCAGTTCTTC. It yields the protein CATRDRGSYNEQFF.

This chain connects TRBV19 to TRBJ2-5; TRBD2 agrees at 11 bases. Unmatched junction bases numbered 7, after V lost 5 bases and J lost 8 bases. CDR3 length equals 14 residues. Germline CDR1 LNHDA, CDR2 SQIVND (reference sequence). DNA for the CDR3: TGTGCCAGTAGTGCTAGCGGGGGGCCGGTCACCCAGTACTTC. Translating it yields CASSASGGPVTQYF.

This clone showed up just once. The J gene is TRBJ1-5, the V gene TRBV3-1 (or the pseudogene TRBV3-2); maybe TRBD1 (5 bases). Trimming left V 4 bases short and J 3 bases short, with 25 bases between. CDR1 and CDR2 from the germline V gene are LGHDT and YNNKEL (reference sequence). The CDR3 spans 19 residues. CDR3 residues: CASSPKVAGCEGVNQPQHF. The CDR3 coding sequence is TGTGCCAGCAGCCCCAAGGTGGCAGGATGCGAAGGGGTCAATCAGCCCCAGCATTTT.

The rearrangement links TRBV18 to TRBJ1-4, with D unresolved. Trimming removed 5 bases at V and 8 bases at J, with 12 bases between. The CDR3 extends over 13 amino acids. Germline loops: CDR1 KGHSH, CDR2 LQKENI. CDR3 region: CASSAPVLEKLFF. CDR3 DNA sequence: TGTGCCAGCTCAGCTCCAGTTTTGGAAAAACTGTTTTTT.

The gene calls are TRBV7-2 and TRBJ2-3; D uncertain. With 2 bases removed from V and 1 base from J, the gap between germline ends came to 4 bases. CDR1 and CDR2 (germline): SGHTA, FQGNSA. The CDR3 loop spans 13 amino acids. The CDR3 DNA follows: TGTGCCAGCAGCTTACTAGGCACAGATACGCAGTATTTT. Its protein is CASSLLGTDTQYF.